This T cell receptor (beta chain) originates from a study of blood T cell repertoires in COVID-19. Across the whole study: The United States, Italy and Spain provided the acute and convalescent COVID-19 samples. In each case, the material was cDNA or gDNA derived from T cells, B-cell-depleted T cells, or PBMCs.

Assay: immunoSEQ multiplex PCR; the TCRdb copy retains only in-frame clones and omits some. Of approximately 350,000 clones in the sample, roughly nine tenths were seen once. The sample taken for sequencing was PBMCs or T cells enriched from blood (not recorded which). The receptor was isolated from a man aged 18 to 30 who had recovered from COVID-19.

DNA of the CDR3: TGTGCCAGCGGGGGAGGACCGGGAAACACCATATATTTT. Its translation is CASGGGPGNTIYF. V gene TRBV5-4 combines with J gene TRBJ1-3; TRBD1 might be the D (5 bases). The CDR3 spans 13 residues. Germline lookup yields CDR1 SGHNT and CDR2 YYREEE (reference sequence). The germline V and J ends were trimmed by 7 bases and 4 bases, with 12 bases remaining between them.